These T cell receptor beta chains were read from a single sample in a study of T-cell memory formation after mild COVID-19. In TCRdb, the 5' RACE reads were re-called with MiXCR into one record per CDR3 protein. Found here are some 490,000 distinct CDR3 sequences, roughly 20% of them singletons; the top ten hold approximately 13%. Source material: PBMCs or a T cell subset sorted from them (not recorded which). Every receptor here comes from an adult woman who had mild COVID-19 (a few samples of this study predate the infection). Cell type and time point are not known. Both conserved end residues are part of each CDR3. The D gene is left open where the match is weak. Clone size is shown for a subset of rows, as once, few, many or a class of expanded clone.

>.|TRBJ2-1|TRBV15|.
TGTGCCACCAGCTTGGACCGGACCCTCACGCTCTTC
CATSLDRTLTLF
>.|TRBJ1-5|TRBV20-1|.
TGCAGTGCTTTCGGGGATAGGACCAATCACCCCCAGCATTTT
CSAFGDRTNHPQHF
>.|TRBJ2-3|TRBV5-5|.
TGTGCCAGCAGCTTGAGTTGGGGGGGCAACCCAGATACGCAGTATTTT
CASSLSWGGNPDTQYF
>many|TRBJ2-5|TRBV15|.
TGTGCCACCAGCAGAGATCGGGCGCTGCCCTCAGAGACCCAGTACTTC
CATSRDRALPSETQYF
>.|TRBJ1-3|TRBV5-6|TRBD1
TGTGCCAGCAGCTCCCCACGATGGACAGGCCTCAGATCCTCTGGAAACACCATATATTTT
CASSSPRWTGLRSSGNTIYF
>.|TRBJ1-2|TRBV12-3/TRBV12-4|.
TGTGCCAGCTGGGGGTCAGGGAGAGCTAACTATGGCTACACCTTC
CASWGSGRANYGYTF
>few|TRBJ1-3|TRBV29-1|TRBD1
TGCAGCGTGCGAGGGACAGGGAAAAACACCATATATTTT
CSVRGTGKNTIYF
>.|TRBJ1-5|TRBV20-1|.
TGCAGTGCTAGAGCCGCAGGGATCGGTAGCAATCAGCCCCAGCATTTT
CSARAAGIGSNQPQHF
>few|TRBJ1-1|TRBV7-9|.
TGTGCCAGCAGCTTTTCCCAGGGTGGGACTGAAGCTTTCTTT
CASSFSQGGTEAFF
>few|TRBJ2-5|TRBV9|.
TGTGCCAGCAGCGTAGGAATGGGGGGGCCGGAGACCCAGTACTTC
CASSVGMGGPETQYF
>.|TRBJ2-7|TRBV27|.
TGTGCCAGCAGTAGGGCTAGCTGGTACGAGCAGTACTTC
CASSRASWYEQYF
>few|TRBJ1-2|TRBV5-1|.
TGCGCCAGCAGCCCCCGGGGGGTTGCTAGTGGCTACACCTTC
CASSPRGVASGYTF
>few|TRBJ1-2|TRBV5-1|.
TGCGCCAGCAGCCTCCTGGGTTCGGGGGTTTACTATGGCTACACCTTC
CASSLLGSGVYYGYTF
>few|TRBJ2-1|TRBV5-1|TRBD2
TGCGCCAGCAGCTTGAGCGGGGGGGCCTTTAATGAGCAGTTCTTC
CASSLSGGAFNEQFF
>.|TRBJ2-3|TRBV7-2|.
TGTGCCAGCAGCTTAGCGGGGGGGCCGGTAGATACGCAGTATTTT
CASSLAGGPVDTQYF
>.|TRBJ2-1|TRBV6-6|.
TGTGCCAGCAGTTCCTTAGCCGGCGGTGAGCAGTTCTTC
CASSSLAGGEQFF
>.|TRBJ1-1|TRBV29-1|.
TGCAGCGCCGCCTCTGACAGCACGAACACTGAAGCTTTCTTT
CSAASDSTNTEAFF
>.|TRBJ2-5|TRBV14|.
TGTGCCAGCAGCCGGCAGGACGGGACCCAGTACTTC
CASSRQDGTQYF
>many|TRBJ2-3|TRBV24-1|TRBD2
TGTGCCACCAGTGCTGACGGGAGGCGCGGAGATACGCAGTATTTT
CATSADGRRGDTQYF
>.|TRBJ2-2|TRBV24-1|.
TGTGCCACAAGGGAACTAGGAGGCTGGGCCGGGGAGCTGTTTTTT
CATRELGGWAGELFF
>few|TRBJ2-7|TRBV29-1|TRBD1
TGCAGCGTCGGACAGGGAACCTACTACGAGCAGTACTTC
CSVGQGTYYEQYF
>.|TRBJ1-3|TRBV6-5|.
TGTGCCAGCACCTCTGGAGGTATCTCTGGAAACATCATATATTTT
CASTSGGISGNIIYF
>few|TRBJ1-1|TRBV29-1|.
TGCAGCGTTCAGGGACCCACTGAAGCTTTCTTT
CSVQGPTEAFF
>.|TRBJ1-1|TRBV12-3/TRBV12-4|TRBD1
TGTGCCAGCAGTCCCCCCTCAGACAGGGGAGATGGAGGGGGTTTCTTT
CASSPPSDRGDGGGFF
>few|TRBJ2-7|TRBV7-9|TRBD1
TGTGCCAGCAGCTTACCTCCGGGACAGTTCTACGAGCAGTACTTC
CASSLPPGQFYEQYF
>.|TRBJ1-6|TRBV12-3/TRBV12-4|.
TGTGCCAGCAGTTTGCGACAGGACTCATCCCTCCACTTT
CASSLRQDSSLHF
>few|TRBJ1-6|TRBV7-8|.
TGTGCCAGCAGCTTAACGGGTTCGGCGGATAATTCACCCCTCCACTTT
CASSLTGSADNSPLHF
>.|TRBJ2-5|TRBV7-7|TRBD1
TGTGCCAGCAGCCTAACACCCGGACAGGCTGCGGCCCAGTACTTC
CASSLTPGQAAAQYF
>many|TRBJ1-2|TRBV7-9|TRBD1
TGTGCCAGCAGCTTTGACAGGGGGCCTGGCTACACCTTC
CASSFDRGPGYTF
>few|TRBJ2-7|TRBV27|TRBD1
TGTGCCAGCAGGGGACAGCCGTACGAGCAGTACTTC
CASRGQPYEQYF
>.|TRBJ1-1|TRBV5-1|TRBD1
TGCGCCAGCAGCTCAGGGGGCTACACTGAAGCTTTCTTT
CASSSGGYTEAFF
>few|TRBJ1-2|TRBV12-3/TRBV12-4|TRBD1
TGTGCCAGCAGTCTCTTCGGCCCCGGGACAGGGCCTGGCTACACCTTC
CASSLFGPGTGPGYTF
>.|TRBJ2-6|TRBV5-1|.
TGCGCCAGCAGCCCCCACTGGGGTACAGGGGCCAACGTCCTGACTTTC
CASSPHWGTGANVLTF
>.|TRBJ2-3|TRBV29-1|.
TGCAGCGTTTTACGGGAAAGTAGCACAGATACGCAGTATTTT
CSVLRESSTDTQYF
>.|TRBJ2-7|TRBV11-1|.
TGTGCCAGCAGCCCCTCAGAAAGCTCCTACGAGCAGTACTTC
CASSPSESSYEQYF
>few|TRBJ2-7|TRBV7-9|.
TGTGCCAGCAGCTCCCGGGATATGGGGCAGTACTTC
CASSSRDMGQYF
>few|TRBJ1-1|TRBV7-9|.
TGTGCCAGCAGCTTAGTAGGGGCTCTGAACACTGAAGCTTTCTTT
CASSLVGALNTEAFF
>.|TRBJ2-3|TRBV4-1|TRBD2
TGCGCCAGCAGCCAAGAGCGACTAGCGGCTCAGGATACGCAGTATTTT
CASSQERLAAQDTQYF
>.|TRBJ2-7|TRBV7-7|.
TGTGCCAGCAGCTTAGCAGGCCGGGACTACGAGCAGTACTTC
CASSLAGRDYEQYF
>few|TRBJ2-1|TRBV9|TRBD2
TGTGCCAGCAGCGTATCGGGACTAGCGGTGCTAGCGGGGAACAATGAGCAGTTCTTC
CASSVSGLAVLAGNNEQFF
>.|TRBJ1-3|TRBV7-9|TRBD1
TGTGCCAGCAGCTTATGGGACAGCCGTTCTGGAAACACCATATATTTT
CASSLWDSRSGNTIYF
>.|TRBJ2-3|TRBV25-1|TRBD1
TGTGCCAGCAGCCGGGACAGGGGGCTCTCAGATACGCAGTATTTT
CASSRDRGLSDTQYF
>.|TRBJ2-5|TRBV20-1|.
TGCAGTGCTAGAGACCAATTGGTCGGGACCCAGTACTTC
CSARDQLVGTQYF
>few|TRBJ1-1|TRBV5-1|.
TGCGCCAGCAGCTTGGGAGATATCAACACTGAAGCTTTCTTT
CASSLGDINTEAFF
>few|TRBJ1-5|TRBV10-3|.
TGTGCCATCAGTGGCGGCAGTTTGAACCAGCCCCAGCATTTT
CAISGGSLNQPQHF
>.|TRBJ1-1|TRBV6-6|TRBD1
TGTGCCAGCAGTTACTCCTTCGAAACAGGGGGGACTGAAGCTTTCTTT
CASSYSFETGGTEAFF
>.|TRBJ1-4|TRBV4-2|.
TGTGCCAGCAGCCAAGCAGGCTTCGCAACTAATGAAAAACTGTTTTTT
CASSQAGFATNEKLFF
>many|TRBJ2-1|TRBV24-1|TRBD1
TGTGCCACCAGTGATGGGGACAGGGGAAATGAGCAGTTCTTC
CATSDGDRGNEQFF
>few|TRBJ2-1|TRBV14|TRBD2
TGTGCCAGCAGCCACGCTACTTTACGACTAGCGGGAGTTGAGCAGTTCTTC
CASSHATLRLAGVEQFF
>.|TRBJ1-2|TRBV20-1|.
TGCAGTGCTAGAAAGGGAAATGGCTACACCTTC
CSARKGNGYTF
>.|TRBJ2-7|TRBV29-1|TRBD1
TGCAGCGTTGAAGAGTTGGTAGGGGGCGGCGAGCAGTACTTC
CSVEELVGGGEQYF